This T cell receptor beta chain was captured by sequencing in a study of blood T cell repertoires in COVID-19. Study summary: The United States, Italy and Spain supplied acute and convalescent COVID-19 samples. The analysed material was cDNA or gDNA that came from T cells, B-cell-depleted T cells, or PBMCs.

Per germline, CDR1 KGHSH and CDR2 LQKENI. This CDR3 spans 15 amino acids. The V gene lost 5 bases and the J gene lost 4 bases, with 17 bases spanning the gap. In the source study's methods: Nucleated cell counts were estimated from reference gene primer amplification. The protocol was immunoSEQ multiplex PCR, while the TCRdb copy is restricted to in-frame clones and leaves out a portion. From that table come the V and J calls and clone size; the DNA was used to work out D and trimming. The sample lists 300,000 or so clones; 70% to 90% were seen once. This chain uses TRBV18 with TRBJ1-1; D might be TRBD1 (5 bases). This receptor was obtained from a woman in her fifties or sixties who had recovered from COVID-19. The sample comprised peripheral blood. The CDR3 loop reads CASSKGGGTVTEAFF. CDR3 DNA sequence: TGTGCCAGCTCAAAGGGTGGGGGGACCGTCACTGAAGCTTTCTTT.